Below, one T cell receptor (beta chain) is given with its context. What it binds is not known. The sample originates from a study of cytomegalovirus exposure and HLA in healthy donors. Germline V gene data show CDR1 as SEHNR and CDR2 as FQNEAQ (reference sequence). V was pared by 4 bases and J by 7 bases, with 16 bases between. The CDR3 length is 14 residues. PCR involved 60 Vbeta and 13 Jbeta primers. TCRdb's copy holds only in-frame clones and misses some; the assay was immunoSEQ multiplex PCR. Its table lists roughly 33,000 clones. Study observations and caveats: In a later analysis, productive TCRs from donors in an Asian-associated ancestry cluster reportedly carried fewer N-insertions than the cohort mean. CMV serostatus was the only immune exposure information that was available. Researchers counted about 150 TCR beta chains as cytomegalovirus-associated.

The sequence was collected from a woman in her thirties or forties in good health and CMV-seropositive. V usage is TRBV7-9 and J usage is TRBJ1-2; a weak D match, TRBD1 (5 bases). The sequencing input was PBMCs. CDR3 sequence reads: CASSSNGGIFGYTF. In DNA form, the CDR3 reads TGTGCCAGCAGCTCCAACGGGGGGATCTTTGGCTACACCTTC. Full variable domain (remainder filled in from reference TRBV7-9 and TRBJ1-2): DTGVSQNPRHKITKRGQNVTFRCDPISEHNRLYWYRQTLGQGPEFLTYFQNEAQLEKSRLLSDRFSAERPKGSFSTLEIQRTEQGDSAMYLCASSSNGGIFGYTFGSGTRLTVV.